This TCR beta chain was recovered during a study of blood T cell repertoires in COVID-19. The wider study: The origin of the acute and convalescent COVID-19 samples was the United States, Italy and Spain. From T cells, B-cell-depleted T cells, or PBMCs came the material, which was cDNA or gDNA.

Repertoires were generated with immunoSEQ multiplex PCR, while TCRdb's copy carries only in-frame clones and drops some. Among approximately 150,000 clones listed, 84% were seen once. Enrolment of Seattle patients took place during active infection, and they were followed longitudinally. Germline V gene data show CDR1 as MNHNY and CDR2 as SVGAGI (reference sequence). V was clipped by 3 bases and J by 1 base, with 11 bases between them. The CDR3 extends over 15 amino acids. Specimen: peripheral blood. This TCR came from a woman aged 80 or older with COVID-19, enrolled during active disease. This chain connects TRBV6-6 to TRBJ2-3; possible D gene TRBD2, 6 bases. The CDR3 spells CASSYSGLRTDTQYF. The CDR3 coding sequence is TGTGCCAGCAGTTATTCGGGACTGCGCACAGATACGCAGTATTTT.